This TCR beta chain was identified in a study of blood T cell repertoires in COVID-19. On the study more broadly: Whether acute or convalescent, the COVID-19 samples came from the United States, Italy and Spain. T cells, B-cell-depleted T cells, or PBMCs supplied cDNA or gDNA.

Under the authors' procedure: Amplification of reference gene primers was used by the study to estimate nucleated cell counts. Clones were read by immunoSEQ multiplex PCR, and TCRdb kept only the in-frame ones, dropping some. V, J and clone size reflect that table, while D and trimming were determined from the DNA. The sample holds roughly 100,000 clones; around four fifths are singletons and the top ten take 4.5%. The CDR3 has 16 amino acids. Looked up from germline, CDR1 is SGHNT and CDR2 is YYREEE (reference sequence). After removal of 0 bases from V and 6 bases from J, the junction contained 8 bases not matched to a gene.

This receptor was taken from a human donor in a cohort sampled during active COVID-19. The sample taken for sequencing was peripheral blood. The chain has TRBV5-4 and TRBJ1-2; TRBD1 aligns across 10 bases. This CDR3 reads CASSLGTGGYIDGYTF. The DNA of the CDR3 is TGTGCCAGCAGCTTGGGGACAGGGGGGTATATAGATGGCTACACCTTC. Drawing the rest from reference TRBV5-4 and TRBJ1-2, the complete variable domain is ETGVTQSPTHLIKTRGQQVTLRCSSQSGHNTVSWYQQALGQGPQFIFQYYREEENGRGNFPPRFSGLQFPNYSSELNVNALELDDSALYLCASSLGTGGYIDGYTFGSGTRLTVV.